This T cell receptor (beta chain) comes out of a study of cytomegalovirus exposure and HLA in healthy donors. For the study at large: Of some 400 genotyped donors, approximately 84% clustered with self-reported Caucasian donors.

To note about this clone: Its target is not known.

Vbeta (60) and Jbeta (13) primers were used in the PCR. Repertoires were generated with immunoSEQ multiplex PCR, while TCRdb's copy carries only in-frame clones and drops some. The sample has about 140,000 clones, roughly three quarters seen once. Broader study findings: A later analysis showed HLA-associated TCR beta chains outstripping equally common others in clonal expansion.

The germline V gene encodes CDR1 LNHNV and CDR2 YYDKDF (reference sequence). V shed 8 bases and J shed 1 base, with 4 bases lying between them. The CDR3 extends over 11 amino acids. Sequencing was done on a sample of PBMCs. The genes are TRBV15 and TRBJ2-3; D uncertain. The source of this sequence is a man aged 18-30 years in good health and CMV-seronegative. The CDR3 nucleotides read TGTGCCACCCGTGGCACAGATACGCAGTATTTT. Translation gives CATRGTDTQYF.